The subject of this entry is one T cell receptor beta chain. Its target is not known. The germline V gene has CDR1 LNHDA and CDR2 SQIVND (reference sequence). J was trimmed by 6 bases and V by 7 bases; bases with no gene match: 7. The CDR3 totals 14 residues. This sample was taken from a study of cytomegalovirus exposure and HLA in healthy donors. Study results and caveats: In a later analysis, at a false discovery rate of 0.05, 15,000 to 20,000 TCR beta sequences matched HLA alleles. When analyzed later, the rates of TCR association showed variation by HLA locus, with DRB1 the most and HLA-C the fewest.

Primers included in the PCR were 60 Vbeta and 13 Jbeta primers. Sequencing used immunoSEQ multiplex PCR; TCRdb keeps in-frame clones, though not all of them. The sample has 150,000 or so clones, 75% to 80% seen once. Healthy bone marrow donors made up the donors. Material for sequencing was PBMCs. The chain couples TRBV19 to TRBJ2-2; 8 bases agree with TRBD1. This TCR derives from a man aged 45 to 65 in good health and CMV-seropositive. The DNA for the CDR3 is TGTGCCAGTACTAACTTCAGGGGGCCCGGGGAGCTGTTTTTT. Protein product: CASTNFRGPGELFF.